This TCR beta chain was retrieved from a study of beta chain features in type 1 diabetes. Broader study findings: Within each of all four CD4+ subsets, Type 1 diabetes patients had TCRB CDR3s that were moderately but significantly shorter.

In the case of this clone: Its target is unknown.

The CDR3 sequence is 17 residues long. With 4 bases clipped from V and 0 bases from J, the junction kept 6 bases outside the gene matches. Germline values: CDR1 SGHNT, CDR2 YYREEE (reference sequence). Expressed TCRB transcripts were sequenced, since all the RNA that had been isolated was reverse transcribed. Measured with immunoSEQ multiplex PCR; TCRdb has only the in-frame clones, and not every one. The data contain 200,000 to 250,000 clones, approximately 13% of them seen just once; the ten biggest clones take up 0.015% to 0.02%. The chain combines TRBV5-4 with TRBJ2-1, with TRBD2 matching 11 bases. Sequencing was carried out using naive CD4+ T cells from blood. The receptor's source is a man aged 25 to 45 with type 1 diabetes. CDR3 in DNA: TGTGCCAGCAGCGGACCGACTAGCGGGGCCTCCTACAATGAGCAGTTCTTC. Amino acids: CASSGPTSGASYNEQFF.